This TCR beta chain appears in the sequencing data of a study of shared clonotypes between healthy human individuals. Study-wide points: Several donors showed sharing of about 4.7% of naive CD4 clonotypes. In contrast to clonotypes shared by all four donors, non-shared clonotypes had lower generation probabilities.

CDR1 is SNHLY, CDR2 FYNNEI, per germline. The CDR3 has 14 residues. The ends were cut back, 7 bases at V and 8 bases at J, with 17 bases in the middle. Comments on this clone: Its target is unknown.

Produced via immunoSEQ multiplex PCR; TCRdb's table is partial and in-frame only. Here the sample spans about 1.1 million clones, about 84% being singletons. This sequence was found in a man aged 18 to 30 in good health. Some clones in this sample may be carry-over from other donors' samples. Sample: memory CD4+ T cells from PBMCs. Subset denoted: CD45RA-negative fraction. The J gene is TRBJ1-4, the V gene TRBV2; D unresolved. The CDR3 sequence is CASNQPGRGEKLFF. The DNA for the CDR3 is TGTGCCAGCAACCAGCCAGGACGTGGCGAAAAACTGTTTTTT.